This TCR beta chain was profiled in a study of OX40 agonist ivuxolimab in advanced cancers. Notes on this clone: Antigen unknown.

V gave up 0 bases and J gave up 13 bases, with 8 bases separating them. Germline assignment: CDR1 SGDLS and CDR2 YYNGEE. The CDR3 consists of 11 residues. Study-level points and caveats: Among the lowest levels of clonal expansion were found in partial responders at 0.1-3.0 mg/kg. Antigen specificity was not determined for the expanded peripheral T cells.

Profiling relied on immunoSEQ multiplex PCR, and the TCRdb table lists in-frame clones only, not all of them. The table has tens of thousands of clones, around 90% seen once; the top ten hold about 3.6%. Autoimmune disease history or systemic immunosuppression excluded patients. The material sequenced was CD4+ or CD8+ T cells sorted from blood, taken in a trial of the OX40 agonist ivuxolimab. This receptor was taken from an adult with an advanced solid tumor such as melanoma, head and neck, liver or kidney cancer. The chain employs TRBV9 and TRBJ2-1; D not resolved. CDR3 sequence: CASSVGSFQFF. CDR3 nucleotides: TGTGCCAGCAGCGTAGGATCTTTCCAGTTCTTC.